The T cell receptor beta chain under discussion was sequenced for a study of OX40 agonist ivuxolimab in advanced cancers. About the investigation overall: Ivuxolimab was a fully human IgG2 agonistic monoclonal antibody targeting the costimulatory receptor OX40 (CD134). Intravenous ivuxolimab was administered to patients every 2 weeks at six dose levels: 0.01, 0.1, 0.3, 1.5, 3 and 10 mg/kg. Of the approximately 50 dose-escalation patients, hepatocellular carcinoma was present in roughly 19, melanoma in approximately 15, renal cell carcinoma in 9 and head and neck cancer in 9. In the dose-escalation cohort, over 65% of patients were male, and the mean age was approximately 60 years, with a range of roughly 20 to 80. Patients were allowed to have had prior anti-PD-1, anti-PD-L1 or anti-CTLA-4 therapy, and around two fifths of the dose-escalation patients had been treated with checkpoint inhibitors. Partial responses occurred in three dose-escalation patients: two with cutaneous melanoma and one with hepatocellular carcinoma. Peripheral TCRbeta sequencing aimed to test whether ivuxolimab altered TCR sequence diversity and caused clonal T-cell expansion. The paper reports the monotherapy dose-escalation portion (N of about 54 patients) of the phase I ivuxolimab trial.

Patients with a history of autoimmune disease or receiving systemic immunosuppression were excluded from the trial. Peripheral blood for TCR sequencing was drawn from every dose cohort at baseline, at cycle 4 day 1 and at cycle 7 day 1. Samples came from an open-label, multicenter, first-in-human phase I dose-escalation trial of ivuxolimab. The trial enrolled adults with locally advanced or metastatic head and neck squamous cell, hepatocellular, melanoma or renal cell carcinoma. CD4+ and CD8+ T cells were sorted separately from peripheral blood before TCR sequencing. Study-wide conclusions, independent of this receptor: At doses from 0.1 to 3.0 mg/kg, clonal expansion was seen in both CD4+ and CD8+ blood T cells between baseline and week 6. The antigen specificity of the clonally expanded peripheral T cells was not determined. After ivuxolimab, expanded clones were on average more numerous among CD8+ T cells than among CD4+ T cells. Low levels of normalized T-cell clonal expansion were also shown by some nonresponding patients. In partial responders in the 0.1-3.0 mg/kg groups, normalized peripheral clonal expansion was found to be among the lowest, especially among CD8+ T cells.

Genomic DNA was isolated from the sorted cells so that the TCRbeta CDR3 region could be sequenced. The immunoSEQ Assay was used for sequencing of TCRbeta CDR3 regions. Not all clones reach the TCRdb copy of this immuneACCESS table, which keeps in-frame sequences only. Checked studies attribute under half of the gap to unresolved V genes and leave the rest unexplained. The sample contains roughly 26,000 clones, 85% to 90% of them found a single time. The ten largest clonotypes hold approximately 23% of the sample. Between the V and J ends, shortened by 1 base and 5 bases respectively, the junction contains 16 bases. Including cysteine and phenylalanine, the CDR3 has 16 amino acids. The kept DNA is CDR3 alone, 48 bases in frame from the first base. From the germline V gene, CDR1 is MDHEN and CDR2 is SYDVKM. The sample holds a few counts of this clone. Its antigen is currently not known. Base qualities are not recorded, but no much larger clone differs from it by a single base.

Source: CD4+ or CD8+ T cells sorted from blood, taken in a trial of the OX40 agonist ivuxolimab. The sequence was collected from an adult with an advanced solid tumor such as melanoma, head and neck, liver or kidney cancer. In this chain, TRBV28 is recombined with TRBJ2-3, with the D segment identity uncertain. The DNA sequence is TGTGCCAGCAGTTTATCAGTGGAAATAAGCGTAGATACGCAGTATTTT. It is translated as CASSLSVEISVDTQYF. The CDR3 plus the reference TRBV28 and TRBJ2-3 genes for the other parts give the full variable domain: DVKVTQSSRYLVKRTGEKVFLECVQDMDHENMFWYRQDPGLGLRLIYFSYDVKMKEKGDIPEGYSVSREKKERFSLILESASTNQTSMYLCASSLSVEISVDTQYFGPGTRLTVL.